This is a list of T cell receptor beta chains from one sample in a study of T-cell memory formation after mild COVID-19. TCRdb fed the 5' RACE reads into MiXCR, producing one record per CDR3 protein. The sample has under 550,000 distinct CDR3 sequences, approximately 19% seen once; the top ten hold 20% to 25%. Sequenced material: PBMCs or a T cell subset sorted from them (not recorded which). The receptors were gathered from a man between 18 and 35 years old who had mild COVID-19 (a few samples of this study predate the infection). Cell type and time point are not known. CDR3s include the opening cysteine and the closing phenylalanine or tryptophan. The D gene is left open where the match is weak. Clone size is shown for a subset of rows, as once, few, many or a class of expanded clone.

D gene	clone size	V gene	J gene	CDR3 protein	CDR3 DNA
NA	few	TRBV20-1	TRBJ1-2	CSAVRGDGYTF	TGCAGTGCTGTCAGAGGGGATGGCTACACCTTC
NA	NA	TRBV6-5	TRBJ1-1	CASSDRQDLGTEAFF	TGTGCCAGCAGTGATCGACAGGACCTGGGCACTGAAGCTTTCTTT
NA	few	TRBV7-6	TRBJ1-1	CASSRIGTRLEGTEAFF	TGTGCCAGCAGCCGGATCGGGACAAGATTAGAGGGAACTGAAGCTTTCTTT
TRBD2	NA	TRBV20-1	TRBJ2-3	CSADHSSGPDTQYF	TGCAGTGCCGATCATTCTAGCGGGCCAGATACGCAGTATTTT
TRBD1	few	TRBV28	TRBJ1-2	CASRSGQGDGYTF	TGTGCCAGCAGGTCGGGACAGGGTGATGGCTACACCTTC
NA	NA	TRBV6-6	TRBJ2-3	CASSLQGRTQYF	TGTGCCAGCAGTTTGCAGGGACGCACGCAGTATTTT
NA	NA	TRBV12-3/TRBV12-4	TRBJ1-5	CASRSPVTNQPQHF	TGTGCCAGCAGGTCCCCAGTTACAAATCAGCCCCAGCATTTT
NA	NA	TRBV4-3	TRBJ2-7	CASSREVAYEQYF	TGCGCCAGCAGCCGGGAGGTCGCCTACGAGCAGTACTTC
TRBD1	few	TRBV5-5	TRBJ1-2	CASSSETGAYGYTF	TGTGCCAGCAGCTCTGAAACAGGGGCGTATGGCTACACCTTC
TRBD2	NA	TRBV3-1	TRBJ2-1	CASSQDDASGGREQFF	TGTGCCAGCAGCCAAGACGATGCTAGCGGGGGACGGGAGCAGTTCTTC
TRBD1	few	TRBV3-1	TRBJ1-5	CASSQGVRDRGNQPQHF	TGTGCCAGCAGCCAAGGGGTCCGGGACAGAGGGAATCAGCCCCAGCATTTT
NA	few	TRBV6-2/TRBV6-3	TRBJ2-5	CASSYFETQYF	TGTGCCAGCAGTTATTTTGAGACCCAGTACTTC
TRBD2	few	TRBV9	TRBJ2-3	CASSSWTSGDTQYF	TGTGCCAGCAGCTCCTGGACTAGCGGGGATACGCAGTATTTT
NA	few	TRBV12-3/TRBV12-4	TRBJ1-6	CASTADWGGSYNSPLHF	TGTGCCAGCACCGCCGACTGGGGGGGATCCTATAATTCACCCCTCCACTTT
TRBD1	NA	TRBV28	TRBJ1-1	CASRGQGTWGEAFF	TGTGCCAGCAGGGGACAGGGGACTTGGGGTGAAGCTTTCTTT
NA	few	TRBV5-1	TRBJ1-1	CASSLQTEAEAFF	TGCGCCAGCAGCTTGCAGACTGAGGCCGAAGCTTTCTTT
TRBD2	few	TRBV7-9	TRBJ2-1	CASSFGLAGGQSEQFF	TGTGCCAGCAGCTTCGGACTAGCGGGGGGGCAGAGTGAGCAGTTCTTC
NA	NA	TRBV19	TRBJ2-5	CASSIGLRQETQYF	TGTGCCAGTAGTATTGGCCTACGACAAGAGACCCAGTACTTC
TRBD1	NA	TRBV5-1	TRBJ2-2	CASRPGTGARTGELFF	TGCGCCAGCAGACCCGGGACAGGGGCTAGGACCGGGGAGCTGTTTTTT
NA	NA	TRBV9	TRBJ1-2	CASSVAEGRGYTF	TGTGCCAGCAGCGTAGCTGAGGGCCGTGGCTACACCTTC
NA	NA	TRBV11-2	TRBJ2-6	CASSLRQAATSGANVLTF	TGTGCCAGCAGCCTCCGGCAGGCCGCTACCTCTGGGGCCAACGTCCTGACTTTC
TRBD1	few	TRBV23-1	TRBJ2-1	CASSRLRTGDCNEQFF	TGCGCCAGCAGTCGCCTCAGGACAGGGGACTGCAATGAGCAGTTCTTC
TRBD1	few	TRBV3-1	TRBJ2-7	CASSQGPTGTYEQYF	TGTGCCAGCAGCCAAGGTCCGACAGGGACCTACGAGCAGTACTTC
TRBD2	few	TRBV20-1	TRBJ2-3	CSARRSLAETDTQYF	TGCAGTGCTAGGAGGAGCCTAGCGGAGACAGATACGCAGTATTTT
NA	NA	TRBV10-3	TRBJ2-1	CAISDHRGEQFF	TGTGCCATCAGTGACCACAGAGGTGAGCAGTTCTTC
TRBD2	NA	TRBV7-9	TRBJ2-3	CAVSGASTDTQYF	TGTGCCGTTAGCGGGGCTAGCACAGATACGCAGTATTTT
TRBD2	many	TRBV7-9	TRBJ2-7	CASSLRTAELAGGDYEQYF	TGTGCCAGCAGCTTACGTACGGCTGAACTAGCGGGGGGGGACTACGAGCAGTACTTC
NA	NA	TRBV20-1	TRBJ2-3	CSARDRRADTQYF	TGCAGTGCTAGAGATCGCCGGGCAGATACGCAGTATTTT
NA	NA	TRBV20-1	TRBJ1-1	CTTGPPGRVTEAFF	TGCACCACAGGGCCACCGGGCCGGGTCACTGAAGCTTTCTTT
TRBD1	NA	TRBV4-3	TRBJ1-1	CASSQDLTGPTSEAFF	TGCGCCAGCAGCCAAGATCTGACAGGGCCAACTTCTGAAGCTTTCTTT
TRBD2	few	TRBV7-9	TRBJ2-5	CASGSGGMETQYF	TGTGCCAGCGGGAGCGGGGGGATGGAGACCCAGTACTTC
NA	once	TRBV7-3	TRBJ1-1	CASSLTRVTKDTEAFF	TGTGCCAGCAGCTTAACCAGGGTGACGAAGGACACTGAAGCTTTCTTT
TRBD1	many	TRBV9	TRBJ2-3	CASSEDRDTDTQYF	TGTGCCAGCAGCGAGGACAGGGACACAGATACGCAGTATTTT
TRBD1	few	TRBV5-1	TRBJ2-3	CASTLIPGQGAGDTQYF	TGCGCCAGCACGCTGATACCGGGACAGGGGGCGGGAGATACGCAGTATTTT
NA	few	TRBV4-1	TRBJ2-7	CASSHPVVTYEQYF	TGCGCCAGCAGCCATCCCGTTGTCACCTACGAGCAGTACTTC
TRBD1	NA	TRBV7-2	TRBJ1-2	CASSPAGGLGGYTF	TGTGCCAGCAGCCCGGCAGGGGGACTAGGTGGCTACACCTTC
NA	many	TRBV7-7	TRBJ2-5	CASSQGLQETQYF	TGTGCTAGCAGCCAGGGACTCCAAGAGACCCAGTACTTC
NA	NA	TRBV6-5	TRBJ1-1	CASSYSLLGNTEAFF	TGTGCCAGCAGTTACTCCCTTTTAGGGAACACTGAAGCTTTCTTT
TRBD1	few	TRBV7-3	TRBJ2-3	CASSLGVRGPVDTQYF	TGTGCCAGCAGCTTAGGGGTGAGGGGGCCGGTAGATACGCAGTATTTT
NA	few	TRBV5-1	TRBJ1-5	CASSLTRGGQPQHF	TGCGCCAGCAGCTTGACCCGGGGCGGTCAGCCCCAGCATTTT
NA	NA	TRBV4-2	TRBJ2-5	CASSQENSPLIGETQYF	TGTGCCAGCAGCCAAGAGAACTCACCTCTTATAGGGGAGACCCAGTACTTC
NA	few	TRBV7-9	TRBJ2-7	CASREQVGPYEQYF	TGTGCCAGCAGGGAACAAGTAGGCCCCTACGAGCAGTACTTC
TRBD1	many	TRBV4-1	TRBJ2-7	CASSQTGYEQYF	TGTGCCAGCAGCCAGACAGGGTACGAGCAGTACTTC
NA	few	TRBV4-2	TRBJ1-2	CASSQGADFDGYTF	TGTGCCAGCAGCCAAGGAGCAGATTTTGATGGCTACACCTTC
TRBD2	few	TRBV9	TRBJ2-5	CASSFLAGLGQETQYF	TGTGCCAGCAGCTTTCTAGCGGGGTTGGGGCAAGAGACCCAGTACTTC
NA	NA	TRBV6-5	TRBJ2-6	CASSYSPGTGANVLTF	TGTGCCAGCAGTTACTCGCCGGGTACTGGGGCCAACGTCCTGACTTTC
NA	few	TRBV19	TRBJ1-1	CASSIPSEGSTEAFF	TGTGCCAGTAGTATCCCTTCGGAGGGGTCCACTGAAGCTTTCTTT
TRBD2	many	TRBV20-1	TRBJ2-1	CSARDRSGTSLYNEQFF	TGCAGTGCTAGAGATAGGTCGGGGACTAGTCTTTACAATGAGCAGTTCTTC
NA	NA	TRBV29-1	TRBJ2-3	CSVAPLHTQYF	TGCAGCGTGGCCCCCCTGCATACGCAGTATTTT
TRBD2	NA	TRBV10-1	TRBJ2-5	CASSQGTSGGKETQYF	TGCGCCAGCAGTCAAGGAACTAGCGGGGGGAAAGAGACCCAGTACTTC
NA	few	TRBV5-6	TRBJ1-6	CASSLLFSPLHF	TGTGCCAGCAGCTTGCTCTTTTCACCCCTCCACTTT
NA	many	TRBV3-1	TRBJ2-7	CASSGPPLYEQYF	TGTGCCAGCAGCGGGCCGCCGCTCTACGAGCAGTACTTC
NA	NA	TRBV12-3/TRBV12-4	TRBJ1-4	CASSGGMGNEKLFF	TGTGCCAGCAGCGGGGGAATGGGAAATGAAAAACTGTTTTTT
TRBD2	few	TRBV10-3	TRBJ2-7	CAISGRRGAYEQYF	TGTGCCATCAGTGGTCGGCGGGGGGCCTACGAGCAGTACTTC
NA	few	TRBV20-1	TRBJ2-3	CSASPLVGDTQYF	TGCAGTGCTTCCCCCCTAGTGGGAGATACGCAGTATTTT
NA	few	TRBV20-1	TRBJ1-5	CSARVRGRFGQPQHF	TGCAGTGCTAGAGTCCGGGGGAGGTTTGGTCAGCCCCAGCATTTT
NA	once	TRBV12-3/TRBV12-4	TRBJ1-5	CASSLLGGGDQPQHF	TGTGCCAGCAGCCTCTTGGGCGGAGGTGATCAGCCCCAGCATTTT
TRBD1	NA	TRBV25-1	TRBJ1-6	CAINTGTGGPGPNSPLHF	TGTGCCATTAACACCGGGACAGGGGGGCCCGGCCCTAATTCACCCCTCCACTTT